Each of the 9 T cell receptor beta chains below was sequenced from the same sample in a study of shared clonotypes between healthy human individuals. Profiled with immunoSEQ multiplex PCR; TCRdb holds only in-frame clones, not every one. Here the sample spans about 2.3 million clones, over 85% being singletons. Sequences were obtained from naive CD4+ T cells from PBMCs. Subset given: CD45RA+ positively selected. The receptors were sampled from a man younger than 35 in good health. Some clones in this sample may be carry-over from other donors' samples.

This chain links TRBV6-5 with TRBJ2-1; TRBD1 aligns across 8 bases. CDR3 size: 15 residues. With V trimmed by 5 bases and J by 4 bases, 7 bases remained unmatched. CDR1 is MNHEY, CDR2 SVGAGI, per germline. This CDR3 reads CASSLAWTGYNEQFF. CDR3 coding DNA: TGTGCCAGCAGTCTAGCCTGGACAGGGTACAATGAGCAGTTCTTC.

The chain employs TRBV4-1 and TRBJ1-4, with 8 bases aligning to TRBD1. The CDR3 covers 15 residues. The germline CDR1 and CDR2 sequences are MGHRA and YSYEKL. The ends lost 1 base at V and 8 bases at J; junction bases unmatched: 6. The CDR3 sequence is CASSQVGTGREKLFF. Written as DNA, the CDR3 is TGCGCCAGCAGCCAAGTTGGGACAGGACGGGAAAAACTGTTTTTT.

The sample holds a few counts of this clone. Other nucleotide sequences from this sample produce the same CDR3. The V call is TRBV28, the J call TRBJ1-5; D gene ambiguous. CDR1 is MDHEN, CDR2 SYDVKM, per germline. Trimming pared 3 bases from V and 2 bases from J, leaving 5 bases between. This CDR3 region has 13 residues. The CDR3 coding sequence is TGTGCCAGCAGTTTCAATCGCAATCAGCCCCAGCATTTT. It is translated as CASSFNRNQPQHF.

This clone showed up just a few times. The chain carries TRBV2 and TRBJ1-3; D ambiguous. Germline CDR1 SNHLY, CDR2 FYNNEI. Trimming took off 7 bases at V and 1 base at J, with 11 bases between the two ends. This CDR3 comprises 14 residues. The CDR3: CASTETRSGNTIYF. The CDR3 DNA is TGTGCCAGCACGGAGACAAGGTCTGGAAACACCATATATTTT.

The V and J genes are TRBV5-4 and TRBJ2-1, with TRBD2 matching over 8 bases. The CDR3 consists of 14 residues. Trimming took 3 bases from V and 5 from J; bases not matched to a gene: 4. Germline V gene lookup returns CDR1 SGHNT and CDR2 YYREEE (reference sequence). The CDR3 DNA sequence: TGTGCCAGCAGCTCCCCGGGAGGGGACAATGAGCAGTTCTTC. Translating gives CASSSPGGDNEQFF.

This chain joins TRBV27 and TRBJ2-3; TRBD1 agrees at 7 bases. The CDR3 covers 14 residues. CDR1 is MNHEY, CDR2 SMNVEV, per germline (reference sequence). V was pared by 6 bases and J by 6 bases, with 9 bases of the junction left unmatched. In DNA form, the CDR3 reads TGTGCCAGCAGAGCCAGAAGGGACAGCGATACGCAGTATTTT. Its protein product is CASRARRDSDTQYF.

The chain recombines TRBV5-6 with TRBJ2-3; D call uncertain. This CDR3 has 15 residues. The germline V gene has CDR1 SGHDT and CDR2 YYEEEE. Trimming stripped 0 bases from V and 5 bases from J, with 13 bases between. CDR3 sequence: CASSLVRMARDTQYF. The CDR3 nucleotides read TGTGCCAGCAGCTTGGTTCGGATGGCGAGAGATACGCAGTATTTT.

V and J are TRBV2 and TRBJ2-5; the match to TRBD2 covers 11 bases. CDR1 and CDR2 (germline): SNHLY, FYNNEI. This CDR3 is built from 17 residues. Unmatched junction bases numbered 14, after V lost 7 bases and J lost 4 bases. CDR3 nucleotides: TGTGCCAGCAACTTCCAGGGACAAGGACTAGCGGGAGAGACCCAGTACTTC. This sequence encodes CASNFQGQGLAGETQYF.

This clone came up once. The rearrangement uses TRBV25-1 and TRBJ2-5; TRBD2 matches 16 bases. Looked up from germline, CDR1 is MGHDK and CDR2 is SYGVNS. This CDR3 has 17 residues. V trimming: 4 bases; J trimming: 5 bases; junction bases outside the gene matches: 7. For the CDR3, the DNA is TGTGCCAGCAGTGGACCGGGACTAGCGGGAGGGTGGGAGACCCAGTACTTC. Protein sequence: CASSGPGLAGGWETQYF.